The present TCR beta chain was sequenced within a study of blood T cell repertoires in COVID-19. Study as a whole: Donors in the United States, Italy and Spain gave samples during acute or convalescent COVID-19. PBMCs, B-cell-depleted T cells, or T cells were the source of the cDNA or gDNA that made up the material.

Data came from immunoSEQ multiplex PCR; TCRdb stores just in-frame clones and leaves some out. The data show some 490,000 clones, roughly nine tenths seen once. With 7 bases removed from V and 0 bases from J, the gap between germline ends came to 13 bases. Germline CDR1 is LNHDA and CDR2 is SQIVND (reference sequence). The CDR3 has 14 amino acids. The chain joins TRBV19 to TRBJ2-7; D remains ambiguous. The sequence was obtained from an older woman who had recovered from COVID-19. What was sequenced was PBMCs or T cells enriched from blood (not recorded which). CDR3 amino acids: CASKRGGSSYEQYF. CDR3 in DNA: TGTGCCAGTAAACGAGGTGGAAGCTCCTACGAGCAGTACTTC.